This TCR beta chain derives from a study of T-cell reconstitution after alpha-beta-depleted transplantation in children. The CDR3 sequence is 14 residues long. Germline V gene lookup returns CDR1 DFQATT and CDR2 SNEGSKA (reference sequence). V trimming: 3 bases; J trimming: 4 bases; junction bases outside the gene matches: 4. Study-level points and caveats: T cells produced anew were the main source of T-cell counts and diversity one year after transplant. Where alpha-beta T cells came from about two months after transplant was reportedly several hundred expanded graft clones.

During its preparation, the TCRbeta library received unique molecular identifiers. TCRdb re-called the PCR reads with MiXCR, one entry per CDR3 protein. The table lists hundreds of thousands of distinct CDR3 sequences, around 15% of them singletons. As regards this clonotype: Its antigen is undetermined.

The sequence was obtained from a boy less than two years old who had a stem cell transplant for Wiskott-Aldrich syndrome, so the T cells may come from the graft donor. The sequenced sample was PBMCs, mostly from graft donor cells, obtained 360 days after TCRalphabeta/CD19-depleted stem cell transplant. The chain joins TRBV20-1 to TRBJ2-3, with 10 bases that match TRBD1. CDR3 in amino acids: CSASRTGGPDTQYF. The CDR3 nucleotides read TGCAGTGCTAGCCGGACAGGGGGTCCAGATACGCAGTATTTT.